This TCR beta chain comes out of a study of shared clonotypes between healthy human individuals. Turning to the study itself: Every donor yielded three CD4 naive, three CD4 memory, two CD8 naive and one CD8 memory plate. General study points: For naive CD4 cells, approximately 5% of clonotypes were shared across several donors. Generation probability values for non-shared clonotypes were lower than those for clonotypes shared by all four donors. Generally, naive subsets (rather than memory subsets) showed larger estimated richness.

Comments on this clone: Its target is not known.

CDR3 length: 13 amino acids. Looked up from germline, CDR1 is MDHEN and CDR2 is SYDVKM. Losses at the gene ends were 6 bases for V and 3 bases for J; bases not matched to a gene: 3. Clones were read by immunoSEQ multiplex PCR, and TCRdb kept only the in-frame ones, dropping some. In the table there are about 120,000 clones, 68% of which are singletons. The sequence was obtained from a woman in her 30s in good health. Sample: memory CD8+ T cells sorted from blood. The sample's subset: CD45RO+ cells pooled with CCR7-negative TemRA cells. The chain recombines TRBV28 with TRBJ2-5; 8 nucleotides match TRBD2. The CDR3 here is CASRAGVEETQYF. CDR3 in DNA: TGTGCCAGCAGAGCGGGAGTGGAAGAGACCCAGTACTTC.